The next 22 T cell receptor beta chains were all read from a single sample in a study of identical twins. TCRdb re-called the 5' RACE reads through MiXCR, storing one row per CDR3 protein. The data show around 960,000 distinct CDR3 sequences, with over 9% seen just once and under 2% held by the top ten. The same sample was also studied in work on yellow fever vaccine responses in identical twins.

Specimen: PBMCs. The receptors originated from a young woman in good health.

This clonotype was seen many times. V is TRBV9 and J is TRBJ1-3; D uncertain. V was trimmed by 0 bases and J by 0 bases, leaving 4 bases between them. The length of the CDR3 is 14 residues. CDR1 is SGDLS and CDR2 is YYNGEE in the germline V gene. CDR3 sequence: CASSVDISGNTIYF. CDR3 coding DNA: TGTGCCAGCAGCGTAGACATCTCTGGAAACACCATATATTTT. The variable domain in full, with the rest retrieved from reference TRBV9 and TRBJ1-3, is DSGVTQTPKHLITATGQRVTLRCSPRSGDLSVYWYQQSLDQGLQFLIQYYNGEERAKGNILERFSAQQFPDLHSELNLSSLELGDSALYFCASSVDISGNTIYFGEGSWLTVV.

In this sample, this clonotype turned up a few times. This chain links TRBV7-3 with TRBJ2-3; D assignment may be TRBD1 or TRBD2 (5 bases each). The germline V gene has CDR1 SGHTA and CDR2 FQGTGA. V was pared by 5 bases and J by 11 bases, with 17 bases between. The CDR3 has 13 amino acids. The CDR3 bases are TGTGCCAGCAGCCTAGAACCGGGACCTAAGCAGTATTTT. Translated, it gives CASSLEPGPKQYF.

In its sample, this clonotype was seen a few times. The genes are TRBV20-1 and TRBJ2-7, with D hard to call. Germline loops: CDR1 DFQATT, CDR2 SNEGSKA (reference sequence). The V and J ends lost 2 bases and 4 bases respectively, with 6 bases between them. The CDR3 is 11 amino acids. CDR3: CSARMGYEQYF. The CDR3 region has the DNA TGCAGTGCTAGAATGGGATACGAGCAGTACTTC.

This clonotype has ten or more counts. The chain carries TRBV29-1 and TRBJ1-3; 8 nucleotides line up with TRBD1. The germline gives CDR1 SQVTM, CDR2 ANQGSEA. Unmatched junction bases numbered 1, after V lost 2 bases and J lost 1 base. There are 14 residues in the CDR3. This CDR3 is CSVEYRGSGNTIYF. The CDR3, as DNA: TGCAGCGTTGAATACAGGGGGTCTGGAAACACCATATATTTT.

The chain is built from TRBV20-1 and TRBJ1-3; a possible D gene is TRBD1 (5 bases). The CDR3 is 16 residues long. Germline assignment: CDR1 DFQATT and CDR2 SNEGSKA (reference sequence). Between the trimmed V and J ends, which lost 5 bases and 1 base, there was a span of 18 bases. This chain's CDR3 is CSAPPGGDPSGNTIYF. The CDR3 bases are TGCAGTGCTCCACCTGGGGGGGACCCGTCTGGAAACACCATATATTTT.

This clonotype was seen a few times. J is TRBJ1-6 and V is TRBV19; D not resolved. Trimming stripped 2 bases from V and 7 bases from J, with 12 bases between. Per the germline V gene, CDR1 is LNHDA and CDR2 is SQIVND (reference sequence). CDR3 size: 15 residues. The CDR3 sequence is CASSITAGANSPLHF. The CDR3 DNA follows: TGTGCCAGTAGTATAACAGCGGGTGCCAATTCACCCCTCCACTTT.

The chain combines TRBV20-1 with TRBJ1-6; 7 bases match TRBD1. There are 19 residues in the CDR3. Trimming at V came to 6 bases and at J to 0 bases, leaving 17 bases not matched to a gene. CDR1 is DFQATT and CDR2 is SNEGSKA in the germline V gene (reference sequence). The CDR3 is CSAPPAGGKFSSYNSPLHF. The DNA for the CDR3 is TGCAGTGCCCCCCCGGCAGGGGGAAAATTCAGCTCCTATAATTCACCCCTCCACTTT.

This rearrangement joins TRBV7-9 to TRBJ2-5; D possibly uses TRBD1 or TRBD2 (6 bases each). CDR3 length: 15 residues. Trimming took off 4 bases at V and 1 base at J, with 13 bases between the two ends. Germline CDR1 and CDR2: SEHNR and FQNEAQ (reference sequence). CDR3 region: CASSSGGQLQETQYF. Written as DNA, the CDR3 is TGTGCCAGCAGCTCCGGGGGACAACTCCAAGAGACCCAGTACTTC.

This clonotype was seen many times. The chain recombines TRBV20-1 with TRBJ2-7, with D perhaps matching TRBD2 (7 bases). With 5 bases removed from V and 5 bases from J, the gap between germline ends came to 13 bases. Germline CDR1 reads DFQATT; CDR2 reads SNEGSKA (reference sequence). The CDR3 contains 12 residues. The CDR3, as DNA: TGCAGTGCTCAACCCGGGGGGCACGAGCAGTACGTC. Translated: CSAQPGGHEQYV.

The table lists this clonotype with a few counts. This chain links TRBV7-7 with TRBJ2-5, with 12 bases aligning to TRBD2. The ends lost 5 bases at V and 2 bases at J; junction bases unmatched: 6. Per the germline V gene, CDR1 is SSHAT and CDR2 is FNYEAQ (reference sequence). This CDR3 is built from 16 residues. CDR3 sequence reads: CASSPGLAGPQETQYF. CDR3 DNA: TGTGCCAGCAGCCCTGGACTAGCGGGGCCTCAAGAGACCCAGTACTTC. Combining the CDR3 with reference TRBV7-7 and TRBJ2-5 gives the whole variable domain GAGVSQSPRYKVTKRGQDVTLRCDPISSHATLYWYQQALGQGPEFLTYFNYEAQPDKSGLPSDRFSAERPEGSISTLTIQRTEQRDSAMYRCASSPGLAGPQETQYFGPGTRLLVL.

This chain links TRBV11-3 with TRBJ2-7; no clear D gene. Per the germline V gene, CDR1 is SGHNT and CDR2 is YENEEA. V dropped 6 bases and J dropped 1 base, with 10 bases sitting between them. The CDR3 covers 13 residues. The CDR3 sequence is CASRNQTSYEQYF. CDR3 coding DNA: TGTGCCAGCAGAAACCAGACATCCTACGAGCAGTACTTC.

The rearrangement links TRBV28 to TRBJ2-1; 7 nucleotides agree with TRBD1. Per germline, CDR1 MDHEN and CDR2 SYDVKM. J gave up 8 bases and V 7 bases, and 11 bases lay outside the gene matches. There are 14 residues in the CDR3. The CDR3 loop is CASKVGGLQDEQFF. The CDR3 DNA reads as TGTGCCAGCAAAGTAGGGGGCCTTCAGGATGAGCAGTTCTTC.

This chain joins TRBV20-1 and TRBJ2-7; perhaps TRBD2 as D (6 bases). The CDR3 sequence is 13 residues long. Germline CDR1 and CDR2: DFQATT and SNEGSKA (reference sequence). V was shortened by 0 bases and J by 4 bases, with 10 bases between the two germline ends. DNA of the CDR3: TGCAGTGCTAGAGATCTGGAGGGGTACGAGCAGTACTTC. This gives the protein CSARDLEGYEQYF.

This clonotype was recorded only once. Given a much more abundant clone one base away, this may be a read error. The chain is built from TRBV10-2 and TRBJ1-2; weak D call: TRBD1 (5 bases). CDR3 length: 12 residues. Germline CDR1 WSHSY, CDR2 SAAADI. The CDR3 DNA reads as TGCACCAGCAGTGTAGGGGACTATGGCTACACCTTC. Translation: CTSSVGDYGYTF.

This clonotype showed up just a few times. This chain uses TRBV4-1 with TRBJ2-3; D is possibly TRBD2 (6 bases). V was clipped by 6 bases and J by 2 bases, with 15 bases between them. The germline gives CDR1 MGHRA, CDR2 YSYEKL. The CDR3 covers 15 residues. The CDR3 spells CASSVREVDTDTQYF. CDR3 nucleotides: TGCGCCAGCAGTGTGAGGGAGGTGGACACAGATACGCAGTATTTT.

The gene calls are TRBV7-3 and TRBJ1-5; the D gene is possibly TRBD1 (5 bases). Trimming took off 2 bases at V and 11 bases at J, with 13 bases between the two ends. From germline, CDR1 is SGHTA and CDR2 FQGTGA. The CDR3 has 13 residues. The CDR3 spells CASSLSPGRAQHF. CDR3 DNA sequence: TGTGCCAGCAGCTTATCCCCGGGACGAGCCCAGCATTTT. The full variable domain, completed using reference TRBV7-3 and TRBJ1-5, is GAGVSQTPSNKVTEKGKYVELRCDPISGHTALYWYRQSLGQGPEFLIYFQGTGAADDSGLPNDRFFAVRPEGSVSTLKIQRTERGDSAVYLCASSLSPGRAQHFGDGTRLSIL.

This clonotype was seen ten or more times. The V call is TRBV10-3, the J call TRBJ2-7; D unclear. The germline CDR1 and CDR2 sequences are ENHRY and SYGVKD. V was cut by 3 bases and J by 1 base, with 4 bases left in between. The CDR3 loop spans 12 amino acids. The CDR3 loop reads CAISEESYEQYV. CDR3 DNA: TGTGCCATCAGTGAAGAATCCTACGAGCAGTACGTC.

This clonotype was seen ten or more times. The rearrangement uses TRBV12-3 or TRBV12-4 and TRBJ2-1, with 13 positions matching TRBD2. The CDR3 runs 15 residues. Trimming removed 6 bases from V and 6 bases from J; junction bases left unmatched: 5. CDR3 region: CASSPTSGRGNEQFF. CDR3 in DNA: TGTGCCAGCAGCCCCACTAGCGGGAGGGGCAATGAGCAGTTCTTC.

The genes are TRBV11-2 and TRBJ2-1, with D perhaps matching TRBD1 or TRBD2 (6 bases each). Trimming shortened V by 5 bases and J by 4 bases, and 21 bases separated the two germline ends. Per germline, CDR1 SGHAT and CDR2 FQNNGV. CDR3 length: 17 residues. The CDR3 loop reads CASSPNVLGGRYNEQFF. Written as DNA, the CDR3 is TGTGCCAGCAGCCCCAATGTTCTGGGGGGCCGTTACAATGAGCAGTTCTTC.

The chain is built from TRBV5-1 and TRBJ2-1; D is unclear. The germline CDR1 and CDR2 sequences are SGHRS and YFSETQ. CDR3 length: 13 amino acids. Between the trimmed V and J ends, which lost 2 bases and 6 bases, there was a span of 9 bases. For the CDR3, the DNA is TGCGCCAGCAGCTTCCCCCCCATCAATGAGCAGTTCTTC. Its translation is CASSFPPINEQFF.

This clonotype was counted only a few times. The V call is TRBV3-1, the J call TRBJ1-1; D unresolved. The CDR3 contains 13 residues. Per germline, CDR1 LGHDT and CDR2 YNNKEL (reference sequence). The V end lost 4 bases, the J end lost 1 base, and 7 bases lay between the germline ends. The CDR3 region is CASSRPQNTEAFF. In DNA, the CDR3 is TGTGCCAGCAGCCGTCCCCAGAACACTGAAGCTTTCTTT.

This clonotype has only a few counts. V is TRBV12-3 or TRBV12-4 and J is TRBJ2-2; a weak D match, TRBD1 (6 bases). CDR3 length equals 15 residues. Trimming cost V 6 bases and J 0 bases, with 11 bases left between them. DNA for the CDR3: TGTGCCAGCAGCCACAGGGCTTCGAACACCGGGGAGCTGTTTTTT. This encodes CASSHRASNTGELFF.